What follows describes a single T cell receptor beta chain. The sample originates from a study of blood T cell repertoires in COVID-19. Study background: From the United States, Italy and Spain came samples of acute and convalescent COVID-19.

V was pared by 1 base and J by 8 bases, with 7 bases of the junction left unmatched. Germline CDR1 is SEHNR and CDR2 is FQNEAQ (reference sequence). CDR3 length: 15 amino acids. Original processing notes: It was from reference gene primer amplification that nucleated cell counts were estimated. Profiling relied on immunoSEQ multiplex PCR, and the TCRdb table lists in-frame clones only, not all of them. V, J and clone size derive from that table, while D and trimming were established from the DNA sequence. The table lists approximately 310,000 clones, 70% to 90% of them singletons, with 2.2% in the top ten. Residents of 24 US areas, aged about 18 to 95 years, made up the participants.

This chain links TRBV7-9 with TRBJ1-2; 10 nucleotides align to TRBD1. This TCR was recovered from a young man who had recovered from COVID-19. Material: PBMCs or T cells enriched from blood (not recorded which). The chain's CDR3 is CASSLEGRGQGGYTF. Written as DNA, the CDR3 is TGTGCCAGCAGCTTAGAAGGAAGGGGACAGGGGGGCTACACCTTC.